The 5 T cell receptor beta chains below come from one sample, sequenced in a study of cytomegalovirus exposure and HLA in healthy donors. This PCR relied on a set of 60 Vbeta primers and 13 Jbeta primers. Clones were sequenced by immunoSEQ multiplex PCR, and TCRdb holds only the in-frame ones, with some missing. The sample carries roughly 170,000 clones, 65% to 80% recorded once. Sequenced sample: PBMCs. The receptors originated from a woman aged 25 to 39 in good health and CMV-seronegative.

V usage is TRBV30 and J usage is TRBJ1-5; 9 bases are shared with TRBD1. The J segment lost 5 bases and the V segment lost 1 base, leaving 3 bases of the junction unmatched. The CDR3 runs to 14 residues. Germline V gives CDR1 GTSNPN, CDR2 SVGIG (reference sequence). CDR3 sequence (DNA): TGTGCCTGGAGTGCCGGACAGGGGCATCAGCCCCAGCATTTT. Residues: CAWSAGQGHQPQHF.

The gene calls are TRBV9 and TRBJ2-2; 11 positions match TRBD2. The CDR3 has 16 amino acids. V was pared by 3 bases and J by 6 bases, with 7 bases of the junction left unmatched. The germline V gene encodes CDR1 SGDLS and CDR2 YYNGEE. The CDR3 nucleotides read TGTGCCAGCAGCGCTCTACTAGCGGGAGTCCCCGGGGAGCTGTTTTTT. Translated, it gives CASSALLAGVPGELFF.

This sequence joins TRBV27 and TRBJ2-1, with 7 bases fitting TRBD1. The ends lost 5 bases at V and 0 bases at J; junction bases unmatched: 7. The CDR3 has 16 amino acids. The V gene's germline CDR1 is MNHEY and CDR2 SMNVEV (reference sequence). CDR3 nucleotide sequence: TGTGCCAGCAGTCCGACAGGGTTGGGCTCCTACAATGAGCAGTTCTTC. Protein sequence: CASSPTGLGSYNEQFF.

This clone was seen a single time. The chain uses TRBV2 and TRBJ1-5; 7 positions agree with TRBD1. CDR1 and CDR2 (germline): SNHLY, FYNNEI. The CDR3 totals 13 residues. Trimming took 7 bases from V and 10 from J; bases not matched to a gene: 10. The CDR3 region is CASNLDRVGPQHF. CDR3 coding DNA: TGTGCCAGCAACTTAGACAGGGTTGGCCCCCAGCATTTT.

This clone showed up just a few times. The J gene is TRBJ2-5, the V gene TRBV5-4, with TRBD2 matching over 8 bases. V trimming: 0 bases; J trimming: 3 bases; junction bases outside the gene matches: 4. The CDR3 runs to 15 residues. Per germline, CDR1 SGHNT and CDR2 YYREEE (reference sequence). Here the CDR3 reads CASSLVSGGEETQYF. The CDR3 DNA reads TGTGCCAGCAGCTTGGTTTCCGGGGGGGAAGAGACCCAGTACTTC.